The rows below give T cell receptor beta chains drawn from one sample of a study of T cells in Graves' hyperthyroidism and ophthalmopathy. One entry per CDR3 protein, called by TCRdb with MiXCR from the multiplex PCR reads. The sample shows 500,000 to 750,000 distinct CDR3 sequences, 35% to 55% of them seen only once. The sample taken for sequencing was peripheral blood or thyroid tissue (not recorded which). The origin of the receptors is a woman aged 18-29 years with Graves' hyperthyroidism. Both conserved end residues are part of each CDR3. Fields, in order: D gene, clone size, V gene, J gene, CDR3 protein, CDR3 DNA. D genes are given only for firm matches. Clone sizes are given selectively: once, few, many, or a class where the clone is expanded.

D gene: TRBD1
clone size: many
V gene: TRBV12-3/TRBV12-4
J gene: TRBJ2-7
CDR3 protein: CASSFGQGARRDEQYF
CDR3 DNA: TGTGCCAGCAGTTTCGGCCAGGGGGCGCGGCGCGACGAGCAGTACTTC

D gene: TRBD1
clone size: NA
V gene: TRBV7-2
J gene: TRBJ2-7
CDR3 protein: CASSLDGDRAAYEQYF
CDR3 DNA: TGTGCCAGCAGCTTAGACGGGGACAGGGCAGCCTACGAGCAGTACTTC

D gene: NA
clone size: NA
V gene: TRBV12-3/TRBV12-4
J gene: TRBJ2-7
CDR3 protein: CASSLYAEQYF
CDR3 DNA: TGTGCCAGCAGTTTGTATGCCGAGCAGTACTTC

D gene: NA
clone size: NA
V gene: TRBV7-2
J gene: TRBJ2-7
CDR3 protein: CASSKRMNTGEQYF
CDR3 DNA: TGTGCCAGCAGCAAAAGGATGAACACCGGGGAGCAGTACTTC

D gene: TRBD1
clone size: many
V gene: TRBV20-1
J gene: TRBJ1-5
CDR3 protein: CSAGGQGASQPQHF
CDR3 DNA: TGCAGTGCTGGGGGACAGGGGGCTTCTCAGCCCCAGCATTTT

D gene: NA
clone size: NA
V gene: TRBV18
J gene: TRBJ1-6
CDR3 protein: CASSLRGTADSPLHF
CDR3 DNA: TGTGCCAGCTCACTCAGGGGCACCGCCGATTCACCCCTCCACTTT

D gene: NA
clone size: NA
V gene: TRBV10-3
J gene: TRBJ1-4
CDR3 protein: CAISGQANEKLFF
CDR3 DNA: TGTGCCATCAGTGGACAGGCTAATGAAAAACTGTTTTTT

D gene: NA
clone size: NA
V gene: TRBV30
J gene: TRBJ1-3
CDR3 protein: CAWSRGNSGNTIYF
CDR3 DNA: TGTGCCTGGAGTCGCGGGAACTCTGGAAACACCATATATTTT

D gene: TRBD1
clone size: NA
V gene: TRBV7-2
J gene: TRBJ1-3
CDR3 protein: CASSRGGTASGNTIYF
CDR3 DNA: TGTGCCAGCAGCCGGGGTGGGACAGCCTCTGGAAACACCATATATTTT

D gene: NA
clone size: many
V gene: TRBV7-2
J gene: TRBJ1-5
CDR3 protein: CASSLSNYQPQHF
CDR3 DNA: TGTGCCAGCAGCTTAAGCAATTATCAGCCCCAGCATTTT

D gene: NA
clone size: NA
V gene: TRBV20-1
J gene: TRBJ1-2
CDR3 protein: CSAWEGEVGYTF
CDR3 DNA: TGCAGTGCTTGGGAGGGGGAAGTGGGCTACACCTTC

D gene: NA
clone size: many
V gene: TRBV19
J gene: TRBJ1-2
CDR3 protein: CASRQTGSGYTF
CDR3 DNA: TGTGCCAGTAGGCAAACAGGGTCCGGCTACACCTTC

D gene: TRBD2
clone size: few
V gene: TRBV2
J gene: TRBJ2-1
CDR3 protein: CASSTTGTSGSDEQFF
CDR3 DNA: TGTGCCAGCAGTACAACCGGGACTAGCGGGAGTGATGAGCAGTTCTTC

D gene: TRBD1
clone size: many
V gene: TRBV5-1
J gene: TRBJ1-2
CDR3 protein: CASSVAGGNYGYTF
CDR3 DNA: TGCGCCAGCAGCGTCGCAGGGGGCAACTATGGCTACACCTTC

D gene: NA
clone size: NA
V gene: TRBV7-6
J gene: TRBJ1-6
CDR3 protein: CASSSGTSGNSPLHF
CDR3 DNA: TGTGCCAGCAGCTCCGGGACATCGGGGAATTCACCCCTCCACTTT

D gene: NA
clone size: NA
V gene: TRBV12-3/TRBV12-4
J gene: TRBJ1-2
CDR3 protein: CASSITLGNTF
CDR3 DNA: TGTGCCAGCAGTATAACTCTTGGAAACACCTTC

D gene: NA
clone size: few
V gene: TRBV29-1
J gene: TRBJ2-1
CDR3 protein: CSVASPSGGNEQFF
CDR3 DNA: TGCAGCGTTGCTAGCCCCTCCGGAGGCAATGAGCAGTTCTTC

D gene: NA
clone size: many
V gene: TRBV5-6
J gene: TRBJ1-1
CDR3 protein: CASSLDEGAAFF
CDR3 DNA: TGTGCCAGCAGCTTGGATGAAGGGGCCGCTTTCTTT

D gene: NA
clone size: many
V gene: TRBV11-2
J gene: TRBJ2-5
CDR3 protein: CASSLVVARPQETQYF
CDR3 DNA: TGTGCCAGCAGCTTAGTCGTCGCCAGGCCTCAAGAGACCCAGTACTTC

D gene: NA
clone size: many
V gene: TRBV11-2
J gene: TRBJ1-2
CDR3 protein: CASSPKVPGYTF
CDR3 DNA: TGTGCCAGCAGCCCGAAGGTCCCCGGCTACACCTTC

D gene: TRBD1
clone size: few
V gene: TRBV14
J gene: TRBJ2-3
CDR3 protein: CASSLDRVTDTQYF
CDR3 DNA: TGTGCCAGCAGCCTGGACAGGGTGACAGATACGCAGTATTTT

D gene: TRBD2
clone size: many
V gene: TRBV14
J gene: TRBJ2-7
CDR3 protein: CASSPGIAGLYEQYF
CDR3 DNA: TGTGCCAGCAGCCCAGGAATAGCGGGGCTCTACGAGCAGTACTTC

D gene: TRBD2
clone size: NA
V gene: TRBV24-1
J gene: TRBJ2-1
CDR3 protein: CATSEAGTSGRDVDEQFF
CDR3 DNA: TGTGCCACCAGTGAGGCGGGGACTAGCGGGAGAGACGTCGATGAGCAGTTCTTC

D gene: NA
clone size: NA
V gene: TRBV5-1
J gene: TRBJ1-4
CDR3 protein: CASSGDQGGEKLFF
CDR3 DNA: TGCGCCAGCAGCGGGGACCAGGGAGGTGAAAAACTGTTTTTT

D gene: NA
clone size: many
V gene: TRBV7-9
J gene: TRBJ1-3
CDR3 protein: CASSLAISGNTIYF
CDR3 DNA: TGTGCCAGCAGCTTAGCGATCTCTGGAAACACCATATATTTT

D gene: TRBD2
clone size: many
V gene: TRBV10-3
J gene: TRBJ2-6
CDR3 protein: CACWEGPSGANVLTF
CDR3 DNA: TGTGCCTGTTGGGAGGGCCCCTCTGGGGCCAACGTCCTGACTTTC

D gene: TRBD1
clone size: many
V gene: TRBV9
J gene: TRBJ1-2
CDR3 protein: CASSAPGGGQGRFPLANYGYTF
CDR3 DNA: TGTGCCAGCAGCGCCCCAGGTGGGGGACAGGGTCGGTTCCCGTTAGCTAACTATGGCTACACCTTC

D gene: TRBD1
clone size: many
V gene: TRBV2
J gene: TRBJ1-5
CDR3 protein: CASSVGQGAETQHF
CDR3 DNA: TGTGCCAGCAGTGTCGGGCAGGGGGCGGAAACACAGCATTTT

D gene: TRBD2
clone size: few
V gene: TRBV7-2
J gene: TRBJ2-3
CDR3 protein: CASSLGEAGGRRDTQYF
CDR3 DNA: TGTGCCAGCAGCTTAGGGGAAGCGGGAGGGCGGAGAGATACGCAGTATTTT

D gene: NA
clone size: many
V gene: TRBV10-3
J gene: TRBJ1-3
CDR3 protein: CAISESSPRRNTIYF
CDR3 DNA: TGTGCCATCAGTGAGTCCTCACCCCGGAGGAACACCATATATTTT

D gene: NA
clone size: once
V gene: TRBV29-1
J gene: TRBJ1-1
CDR3 protein: CSVGTGTSNTEAFF
CDR3 DNA: TGCAGCGTGGGGACCGGGACAAGTAACACTGAAGCTTTCTTT

D gene: NA
clone size: many
V gene: TRBV5-1
J gene: TRBJ2-2
CDR3 protein: CASSLTSNTGELFF
CDR3 DNA: TGCGCCAGCAGCCTGACATCCAACACCGGGGAGCTGTTTTTT

D gene: NA
clone size: many
V gene: TRBV7-2
J gene: TRBJ2-2
CDR3 protein: CASSPYSAVHGTGELFF
CDR3 DNA: TGTGCCAGCAGCCCGTATTCAGCGGTACACGGCACCGGGGAGCTGTTTTTT

D gene: NA
clone size: many
V gene: TRBV7-3
J gene: TRBJ2-2
CDR3 protein: CASSPFGSATGELFF
CDR3 DNA: TGTGCCAGCAGCCCTTTTGGTTCGGCCACCGGGGAGCTGTTTTTT

D gene: NA
clone size: NA
V gene: TRBV6-6
J gene: TRBJ1-5
CDR3 protein: CASSFTVAGRGGTQHF
CDR3 DNA: TGTGCCAGCAGTTTTACAGTAGCGGGACGGGGAGGGACCCAGCATTTT

D gene: NA
clone size: many
V gene: TRBV2
J gene: TRBJ1-3
CDR3 protein: CASGLSGNTIYF
CDR3 DNA: TGTGCCAGCGGCCTCTCTGGAAACACCATATATTTT

D gene: TRBD2
clone size: many
V gene: TRBV10-1
J gene: TRBJ2-7
CDR3 protein: CASSGPSGSYEQYF
CDR3 DNA: TGCGCCAGCAGTGGACCTAGCGGGAGTTACGAGCAGTACTTC

D gene: TRBD1
clone size: NA
V gene: TRBV10-3
J gene: TRBJ2-1
CDR3 protein: CAISESRGLAVGSYNEQFF
CDR3 DNA: TGTGCCATCAGTGAGTCGAGGGGGCTAGCCGTTGGCTCCTACAATGAGCAGTTCTTC

D gene: TRBD1
clone size: many
V gene: TRBV7-2
J gene: TRBJ1-2
CDR3 protein: CASSWGGQGKGYTF
CDR3 DNA: TGTGCCAGCAGCTGGGGGGGACAGGGGAAAGGCTACACCTTC

D gene: NA
clone size: NA
V gene: TRBV19
J gene: TRBJ1-5
CDR3 protein: CAWSWDASNQPQHF
CDR3 DNA: TGTGCCTGGAGCTGGGACGCCAGCAATCAGCCCCAGCATTTT

D gene: NA
clone size: few
V gene: TRBV27
J gene: TRBJ1-6
CDR3 protein: CASSFGQGFSPLHF
CDR3 DNA: TGTGCCAGCAGTTTTGGGCAGGGATTTTCACCCCTCCACTTT

D gene: NA
clone size: few
V gene: TRBV7-2
J gene: TRBJ2-3
CDR3 protein: CASSLDGRADTQYF
CDR3 DNA: TGTGCCAGCAGCTTAGATGGCAGGGCAGATACGCAGTATTTT

D gene: NA
clone size: NA
V gene: TRBV7-8
J gene: TRBJ2-7
CDR3 protein: CASSLDFLSSYEQHF
CDR3 DNA: TGTGCCAGCAGTTTAGATTTTCTGTCCTCCTACGAGCAGCACTTC

D gene: TRBD2
clone size: NA
V gene: TRBV7-3
J gene: TRBJ2-7
CDR3 protein: CASSSPGTSGSYEQYF
CDR3 DNA: TGTGCCAGCAGCTCACCCGGGACTAGCGGGAGCTACGAGCAGTACTTC

D gene: TRBD2
clone size: many
V gene: TRBV4-2
J gene: TRBJ2-5
CDR3 protein: CASSPLAGGAGGAQYF
CDR3 DNA: TGTGCCAGCAGCCCGTTAGCGGGAGGTGCCGGAGGGGCCCAGTACTTC

D gene: NA
clone size: few
V gene: TRBV14
J gene: TRBJ2-7
CDR3 protein: CASSYRIVNGLPPYEQYF
CDR3 DNA: TGTGCCAGCAGTTACAGGATAGTGAACGGACTCCCCCCCTACGAGCAGTACTTC

D gene: NA
clone size: NA
V gene: TRBV7-2
J gene: TRBJ2-1
CDR3 protein: CASSSPGPYNEQFF
CDR3 DNA: TGTGCCAGCAGCTCACCGGGGCCATACAATGAGCAGTTCTTC

D gene: NA
clone size: NA
V gene: TRBV5-1
J gene: TRBJ2-7
CDR3 protein: CASSFGRTRTYEQYF
CDR3 DNA: TGCGCCAGCAGCTTCGGCAGGACAAGGACCTACGAGCAGTACTTC